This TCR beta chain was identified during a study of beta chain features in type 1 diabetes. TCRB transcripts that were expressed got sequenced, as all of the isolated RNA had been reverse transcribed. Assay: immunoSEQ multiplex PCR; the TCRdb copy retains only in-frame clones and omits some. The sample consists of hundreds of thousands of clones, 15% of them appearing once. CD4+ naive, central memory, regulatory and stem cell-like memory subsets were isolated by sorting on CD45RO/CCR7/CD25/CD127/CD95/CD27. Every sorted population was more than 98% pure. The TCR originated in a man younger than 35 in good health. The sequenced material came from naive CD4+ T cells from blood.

The CDR3 loop reads CASSPARAVYEQYF. The CDR3 nucleotides are TGTGCCAGCTCACCCGCCCGAGCCGTCTACGAGCAGTACTTC. This rearrangement joins TRBV18 to TRBJ2-7; D call uncertain. The CDR3 totals 14 residues. V was cut by 3 bases and J by 3 bases, with 12 bases left in between. Germline CDR1 reads KGHSH; CDR2 reads LQKENI. Full variable domain (remainder filled in from reference TRBV18 and TRBJ2-7): NAGVMQNPRHLVRRRGQEARLRCSPMKGHSHVYWYRQLPEEGLKFMVYLQKENIIDESGMPKERFSAEFPKEGPSILRIQQVVRGDSAAYFCASSPARAVYEQYFGPGTRLTVT.